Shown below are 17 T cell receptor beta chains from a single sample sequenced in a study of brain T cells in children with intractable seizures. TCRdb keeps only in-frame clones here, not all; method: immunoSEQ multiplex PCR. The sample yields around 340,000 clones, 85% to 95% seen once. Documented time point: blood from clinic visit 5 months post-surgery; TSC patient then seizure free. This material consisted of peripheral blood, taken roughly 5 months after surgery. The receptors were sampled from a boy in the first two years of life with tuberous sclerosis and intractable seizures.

CDR3 coding DNA: TGTGCCAGCAGCGGGCCCTCTGATTACTCTGGGGCCAACGTCCTGACTTTC. This gives the protein CASSGPSDYSGANVLTF. This rearrangement joins TRBV9 to TRBJ2-6; D is undetermined. The CDR3 contains 17 residues. Trimming pared 3 bases from V and 0 bases from J, leaving 13 bases between. Germline CDR1 SGDLS, CDR2 YYNGEE.

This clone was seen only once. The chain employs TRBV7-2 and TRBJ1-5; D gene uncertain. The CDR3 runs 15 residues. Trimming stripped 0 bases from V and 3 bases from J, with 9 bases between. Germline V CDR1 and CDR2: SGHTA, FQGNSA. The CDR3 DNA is TGTGCCAGCAGCTTAGCAGAAACAGACAATCAGCCCCAGCATTTT. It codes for CASSLAETDNQPQHF.

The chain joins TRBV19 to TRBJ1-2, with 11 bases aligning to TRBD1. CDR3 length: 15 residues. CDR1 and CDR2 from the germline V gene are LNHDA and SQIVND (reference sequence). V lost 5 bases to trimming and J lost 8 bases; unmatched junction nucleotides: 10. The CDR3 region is CASSPGQDRGQGYTF. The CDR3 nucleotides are TGTGCCAGTAGTCCGGGACAGGACAGGGGGCAAGGCTACACCTTC.

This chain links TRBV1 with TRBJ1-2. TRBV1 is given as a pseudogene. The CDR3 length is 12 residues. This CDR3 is CTSFHGRDGYTF. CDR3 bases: TGCACCAGCTTCCATGGACGGGATGGCTACACCTTC.

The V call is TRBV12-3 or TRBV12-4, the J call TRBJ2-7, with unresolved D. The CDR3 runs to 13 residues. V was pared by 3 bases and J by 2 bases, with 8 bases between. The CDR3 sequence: CASSFRVTYEQYF. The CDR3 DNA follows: TGTGCCAGCAGTTTTCGGGTGACCTACGAGCAGTACTTC.

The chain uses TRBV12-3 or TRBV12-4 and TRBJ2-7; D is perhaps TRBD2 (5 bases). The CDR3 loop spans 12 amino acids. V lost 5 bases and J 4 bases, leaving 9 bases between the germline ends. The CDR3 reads CASSPRRYEQYF. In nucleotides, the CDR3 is TGTGCCAGCAGTCCTAGGAGGTACGAGCAGTACTTC.

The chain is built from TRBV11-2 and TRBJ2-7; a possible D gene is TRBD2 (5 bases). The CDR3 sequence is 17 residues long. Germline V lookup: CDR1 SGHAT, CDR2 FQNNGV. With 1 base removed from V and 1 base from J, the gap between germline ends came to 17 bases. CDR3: CASSLATSKPGSYEQYF. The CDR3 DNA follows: TGTGCCAGCAGCTTAGCCACCAGTAAGCCGGGGTCCTACGAGCAGTACTTC.

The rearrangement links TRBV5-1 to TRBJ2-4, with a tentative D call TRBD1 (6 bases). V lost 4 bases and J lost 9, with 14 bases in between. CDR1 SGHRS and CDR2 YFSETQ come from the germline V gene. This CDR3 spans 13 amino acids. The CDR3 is CASSPAGAAIQYF. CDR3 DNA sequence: TGCGCCAGCAGCCCCGCAGGGGCTGCCATTCAGTACTTC.

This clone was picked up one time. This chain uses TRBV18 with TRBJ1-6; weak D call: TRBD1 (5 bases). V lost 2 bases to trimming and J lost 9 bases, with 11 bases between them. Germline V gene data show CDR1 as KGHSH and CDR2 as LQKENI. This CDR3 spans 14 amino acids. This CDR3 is CASSPSGGSSPLHF. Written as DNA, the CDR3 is TGTGCCAGCTCACCAAGCGGGGGTAGTTCACCCCTCCACTTT.

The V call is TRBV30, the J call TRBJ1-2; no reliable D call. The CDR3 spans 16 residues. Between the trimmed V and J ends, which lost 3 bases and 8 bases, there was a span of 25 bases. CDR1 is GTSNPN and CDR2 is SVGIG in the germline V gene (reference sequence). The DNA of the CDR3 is TGTGCCTGGAGACCGGGTGTATTTGGGGATCGGGAAGGCTACACCTTC. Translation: CAWRPGVFGDREGYTF.

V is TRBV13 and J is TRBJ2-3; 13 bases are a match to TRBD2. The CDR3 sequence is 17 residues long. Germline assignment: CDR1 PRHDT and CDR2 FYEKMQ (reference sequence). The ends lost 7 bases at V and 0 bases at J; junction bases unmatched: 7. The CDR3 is CASTPTSGGTSTDTQYF. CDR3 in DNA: TGTGCCAGCACCCCGACTAGCGGGGGGACTAGCACAGATACGCAGTATTTT.

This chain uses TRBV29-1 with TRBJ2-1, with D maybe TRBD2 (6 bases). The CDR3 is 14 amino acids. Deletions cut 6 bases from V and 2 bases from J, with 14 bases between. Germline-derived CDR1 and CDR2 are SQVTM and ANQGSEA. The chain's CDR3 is CSVGGLGPYNEQFF. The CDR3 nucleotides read TGCAGCGTGGGGGGATTGGGCCCCTACAATGAGCAGTTCTTC.

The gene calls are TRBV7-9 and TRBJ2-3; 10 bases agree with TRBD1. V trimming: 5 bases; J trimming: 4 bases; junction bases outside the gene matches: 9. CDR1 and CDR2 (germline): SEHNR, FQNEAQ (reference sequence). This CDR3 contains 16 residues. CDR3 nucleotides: TGTGCCAGCAGCCCTCGACAGGGGGCGGATGCAGATACGCAGTATTTT. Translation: CASSPRQGADADTQYF.

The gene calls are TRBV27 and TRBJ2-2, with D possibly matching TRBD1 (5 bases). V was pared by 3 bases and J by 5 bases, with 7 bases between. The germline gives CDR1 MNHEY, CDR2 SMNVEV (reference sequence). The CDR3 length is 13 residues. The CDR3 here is CASSLQGTGELFF. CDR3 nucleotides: TGTGCCAGCAGTTTGCAGGGAACCGGGGAGCTGTTTTTT.

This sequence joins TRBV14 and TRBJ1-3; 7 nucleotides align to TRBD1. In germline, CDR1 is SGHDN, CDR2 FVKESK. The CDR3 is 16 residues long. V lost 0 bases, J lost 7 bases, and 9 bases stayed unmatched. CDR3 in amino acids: CASSQDFNRGWNTIYF. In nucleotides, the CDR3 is TGTGCCAGCAGCCAAGATTTTAACAGGGGTTGGAACACCATATATTTT. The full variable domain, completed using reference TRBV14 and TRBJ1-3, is EAGVTQFPSHSVIEKGQTVTLRCDPISGHDNLYWYRRVMGKEIKFLLHFVKESKQDESGMPNNRFLAERTGGTYSTLKVQPAELEDSGVYFCASSQDFNRGWNTIYFGEGSWLTVV.

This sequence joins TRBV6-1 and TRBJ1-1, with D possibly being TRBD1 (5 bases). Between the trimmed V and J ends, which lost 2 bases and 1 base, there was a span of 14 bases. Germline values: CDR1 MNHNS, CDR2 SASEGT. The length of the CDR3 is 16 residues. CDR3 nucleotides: TGTGCCAGCAGTGAACAGGTGGGGCCAAGGAACACTGAAGCTTTCTTT. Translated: CASSEQVGPRNTEAFF.

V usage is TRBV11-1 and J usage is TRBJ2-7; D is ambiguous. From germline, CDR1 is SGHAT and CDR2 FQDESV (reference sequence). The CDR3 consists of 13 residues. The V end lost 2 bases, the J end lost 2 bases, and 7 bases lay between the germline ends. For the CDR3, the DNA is TGTGCCAGCAGCTTAAAGGGCCCCTACGAGCAGTACTTC. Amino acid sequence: CASSLKGPYEQYF. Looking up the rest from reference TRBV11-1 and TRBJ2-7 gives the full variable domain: EAEVAQSPRYKITEKSQAVAFWCDPISGHATLYWYRQILGQGPELLVQFQDESVVDDSQLPKDRFSAERLKGVDSTLKIQPAELGDSAMYLCASSLKGPYEQYFGPGTRLTVT.